The next 28 T cell receptor beta chains were all read from a single sample in a study of blood T cell repertoires in COVID-19. TCRdb's table, derived via immunoSEQ multiplex PCR, lists solely in-frame clones and lacks some. The sample has approximately 380,000 clones, just over 90% seen once. Sequenced sample: PBMCs or T cells enriched from blood (not recorded which). Every receptor here comes from a woman in her thirties or forties who had been exposed to COVID-19.

The gene calls are TRBV9 and TRBJ2-3; 7 nucleotides line up with TRBD2. This CDR3 contains 19 residues. Unmatched junction bases numbered 14, after V lost 0 bases and J lost 1 base. Germline V gene sequence: CDR1 SGDLS, CDR2 YYNGEE. CDR3 nucleotides: TGTGCCAGCAGCGTAGAGGGGTTATGGCGCCGGGGGGGCACAGATACGCAGTATTTT. It encodes CASSVEGLWRRGGTDTQYF. Variable domain in full (rest from reference TRBV9 and TRBJ2-3): DSGVTQTPKHLITATGQRVTLRCSPRSGDLSVYWYQQSLDQGLQFLIQYYNGEERAKGNILERFSAQQFPDLHSELNLSSLELGDSALYFCASSVEGLWRRGGTDTQYFGPGTRLTVL.

The chain couples TRBV11-2 to TRBJ2-7; 9 bases line up with TRBD1. This CDR3 contains 16 residues. Germline-derived CDR1 and CDR2 are SGHAT and FQNNGV. V was pared by 4 bases and J by 3 bases, with 10 bases of the junction left unmatched. In DNA form, the CDR3 reads TGTGCCAGCAGCTCAGCGGACAGGGGAGAACGCTACGAGCAGTACTTC. Translating gives CASSSADRGERYEQYF.

This chain joins TRBV3-1 (or the pseudogene TRBV3-2) and TRBJ1-2, with D unclear. CDR1 is LGHDT and CDR2 is YNNKEL in the germline V gene (reference sequence). This CDR3 contains 14 residues. Trimming took off 4 bases at V and 1 base at J, with 10 bases between the two ends. The CDR3 sequence is CASSRQQINYGYTF. The CDR3 region has the DNA TGTGCCAGCAGCCGACAACAGATTAACTATGGCTACACCTTC.

This chain joins TRBV5-1 and TRBJ2-5, with 7 bases fitting TRBD1. CDR3 length: 14 residues. Germline V gives CDR1 SGHRS, CDR2 YFSETQ. Unmatched junction bases numbered 4, after V lost 4 bases and J lost 1 base. CDR3 DNA: TGCGCCAGCAGCCAAGGGACAGTCCAAGAGACCCAGTACTTC. It encodes CASSQGTVQETQYF.

The chain has TRBV7-3 and TRBJ2-3, with TRBD2 as a possible D gene (7 bases). CDR1 and CDR2 (germline): SGHTA, FQGTGA. The germline V and J ends were trimmed by 2 bases and 3 bases, with 12 bases remaining between them. The CDR3 extends over 15 amino acids. CDR3: CASSLGGGGTDTQYF. The CDR3 coding sequence is TGTGCCAGCAGCTTAGGGGGAGGGGGTACAGATACGCAGTATTTT.

In this sample, this clone turned up once. The chain joins TRBV19 to TRBJ1-5, with D unclear. The CDR3 has 15 residues. Germline assignment: CDR1 LNHDA and CDR2 SQIVND (reference sequence). V lost 7 bases and J lost 4, with 17 bases in between. The CDR3 reads CASNLFLGGNQPQHF. CDR3 sequence (DNA): TGTGCCAGTAATCTCTTCCTGGGAGGGAATCAGCCCCAGCATTTT.

V and J are TRBV12-3 or TRBV12-4 and TRBJ2-2; D is uncertain. CDR3 length: 12 amino acids. V lost 7 bases, J lost 6 bases, and 9 bases lay in between. The CDR3 nucleotides are TGTGCCAGCACCCTGAGTGCCGGGGAGCTGTTTTTT. Translated: CASTLSAGELFF.

This clone was found a few times. The chain carries TRBV27 and TRBJ2-7; D is uncertain. Trimming shortened V by 8 bases and J by 6 bases, and 14 bases separated the two germline ends. This CDR3 comprises 12 residues. Germline assignment: CDR1 MNHEY and CDR2 SMNVEV (reference sequence). The CDR3 sequence: CASLGRSREQYF. For the CDR3, the DNA is TGTGCCAGCTTGGGCCGGTCGCGCGAGCAGTACTTC.

This chain connects TRBV6-5 to TRBJ2-7; the match to TRBD1 covers 7 bases. This CDR3 is 15 amino acids long. Trimming cost V 6 bases and J 2 bases; bases outside gene matches: 10. In germline, CDR1 is MNHEY, CDR2 SVGAGI. The CDR3, as DNA: TGTGCCAGCAGCCAAGGGTCCAGGGGGACCTACGAGCAGTACTTC. It yields the protein CASSQGSRGTYEQYF.

The J gene is TRBJ1-3, the V gene TRBV7-9; possible D gene TRBD1, 5 bases. Germline V lookup: CDR1 SEHNR, CDR2 FQNEAQ (reference sequence). V gave up 4 bases and J gave up 4 bases, with 11 bases separating them. The CDR3 runs 14 residues. The CDR3 region has the DNA TGTGCCAGCAGCTCCGGGGGGTACGGAAACACCATATATTTT. This gives the protein CASSSGGYGNTIYF.

This chain joins TRBV9 and TRBJ2-7; tentative D call: TRBD2 (6 bases). CDR1 and CDR2 (germline): SGDLS, YYNGEE. The ends were cut back, 4 bases at V and 3 bases at J, with 14 bases in the middle. CDR3 length: 14 amino acids. The CDR3, as DNA: TGTGCCAGCAGCTCCCAGCCGGAGGGCTACGAGCAGTACTTC. Protein sequence: CASSSQPEGYEQYF.

The rearrangement uses TRBV6-5 and TRBJ2-5; a possible D gene is TRBD1 (7 bases). V lost 5 bases and J 1 base, leaving 14 bases between the germline ends. This CDR3 region has 15 residues. Germline-derived CDR1 and CDR2 are MNHEY and SVGAGI. The chain's CDR3 is CASSSRQGGQETQYF. CDR3 coding DNA: TGTGCCAGCAGTAGCAGACAGGGAGGCCAAGAGACCCAGTACTTC.

This sequence joins TRBV11-2 and TRBJ1-2; TRBD1 might be the D (6 bases). Germline CDR1 is SGHAT and CDR2 is FQNNGV. The V and J ends lost 4 bases and 7 bases respectively, with 13 bases between them. The CDR3 spans 13 residues. CDR3 DNA sequence: TGTGCCAGCAGCTCCTACAGGACAGTTGGCTACACCTTC. As protein: CASSSYRTVGYTF.

The V gene is TRBV5-1, the J gene TRBJ2-7; 7 nucleotides agree with TRBD1. V lost 4 bases, J lost 5 bases, and 15 bases stayed unmatched. The CDR3 runs 16 residues. Germline V lookup: CDR1 SGHRS, CDR2 YFSETQ. The CDR3 sequence is CASSGEGAGTRHEQYF. The CDR3 nucleotides read TGCGCCAGCAGCGGCGAGGGGGCAGGGACCAGGCACGAGCAGTACTTC.

The V call is TRBV3-1 (or the pseudogene TRBV3-2), the J call TRBJ2-5, with 8 bases aligning to TRBD2. Germline CDR1 is LGHDT and CDR2 is YNNKEL (reference sequence). The CDR3 consists of 15 residues. The ends lost 4 bases at V and 6 bases at J; junction bases unmatched: 10. Here the CDR3 reads CASSRERGTRKTQYF. CDR3 nucleotides: TGTGCCAGCAGCCGGGAGCGGGGGACGAGGAAGACCCAGTACTTC.

The chain recombines TRBV5-1 with TRBJ2-1; TRBD2 agrees at 12 bases. The germline V gene encodes CDR1 SGHRS and CDR2 YFSETQ. V gave up 3 bases and J gave up 4 bases; unmatched junction bases: 8. The CDR3 length is 17 residues. CDR3 loop: CASSSYWTSGDYNEQFF. The CDR3 DNA is TGCGCCAGCAGCTCGTACTGGACTAGCGGGGATTACAATGAGCAGTTCTTC.

The V call is TRBV10-1, the J call TRBJ1-5; TRBD1 is a possible D gene (5 bases). The CDR3 extends over 14 amino acids. The germline gives CDR1 WNHNN, CDR2 SYGVQD (reference sequence). Trimming removed 2 bases from V and 6 bases from J, with 11 bases in between. CDR3 region: CASSEGREAQPQHF. DNA for the CDR3: TGCGCCAGCAGTGAGGGCAGGGAGGCTCAGCCCCAGCATTTT.

The rearrangement joins TRBV6-5 to TRBJ1-1, with 8 bases aligning to TRBD1. The junction had 5 bases not matched to a gene; V was cut back by 0 bases and J by 8 bases. Per the germline V gene, CDR1 is MNHEY and CDR2 is SVGAGI. The CDR3 totals 14 residues. CDR3 coding DNA: TGTGCCAGCAGTTACTCGACACAGGGGGGAGAAGCTTTCTTT. Translation: CASSYSTQGGEAFF.

This clone was seen a single time. V usage is TRBV13 and J usage is TRBJ2-1; TRBD2 agrees at 15 bases. Germline CDR1 reads PRHDT; CDR2 reads FYEKMQ (reference sequence). J gave up 9 bases and V 4 bases, and 7 bases lay outside the gene matches. There are 16 residues in the CDR3. CDR3 nucleotides: TGTGCCAGCAGCTCAGGACTAGCGGGGGGGCTGAGTGAGCAGTTCTTC. This codes for CASSSGLAGGLSEQFF.

This chain links TRBV27 with TRBJ1-1; D is possibly TRBD1 (5 bases). The CDR3 runs to 16 residues. Per the germline V gene, CDR1 is MNHEY and CDR2 is SMNVEV (reference sequence). Between the trimmed V and J ends, which lost 3 bases and 2 bases, there was a span of 16 bases. The CDR3 DNA reads as TGTGCCAGCAGTTTCTCCCTGACAGCGCGTAACACTGAAGCTTTCTTT. Amino acid sequence: CASSFSLTARNTEAFF.

The chain recombines TRBV14 with TRBJ2-1, with D maybe TRBD1 (6 bases). This CDR3 comprises 13 residues. Germline CDR1 is SGHDN and CDR2 is FVKESK. V was pared by 6 bases and J by 7 bases, with 13 bases between. Here the CDR3 reads CASRVTGINEQFF. The CDR3 coding sequence is TGTGCCAGCAGGGTTACAGGGATTAATGAGCAGTTCTTC.

Regarding this clone: This CDR3 is also generated by other DNA sequences in the sample. The CDR3 region is CASSSGLAGYNEQFF. CDR3 bases: TGTGCCAGCAGCTCGGGACTAGCGGGATACAATGAGCAGTTCTTC. J is TRBJ2-1 and V is TRBV5-4, with 13 bases lining up with TRBD2. CDR3 length: 15 residues. Trimming at V came to 3 bases and at J to 4 bases, leaving 1 base not matched to a gene. Germline V lookup: CDR1 SGHNT, CDR2 YYREEE (reference sequence).

This chain links TRBV19 with TRBJ1-2; 9 positions match TRBD1. Trimming cost V 6 bases and J 2 bases; bases outside gene matches: 7. Germline V gene sequence: CDR1 LNHDA, CDR2 SQIVND (reference sequence). The CDR3 extends over 15 amino acids. CDR3 DNA: TGTGCCAGTAGCCGTGACAGGGGGAGGAACTATGGCTACACCTTC. Translated: CASSRDRGRNYGYTF.

This clone has more than one count but fewer than ten. V usage is TRBV25-1 and J usage is TRBJ1-1, with D tentatively TRBD1 (5 bases). The germline V and J ends were trimmed by 2 bases and 6 bases, with 13 bases remaining between them. Germline values: CDR1 MGHDK, CDR2 SYGVNS. The CDR3 spans 14 residues. CDR3 loop: CASSEQLGGAEAFF. In DNA, the CDR3 is TGTGCCAGCAGTGAACAATTGGGAGGGGCTGAAGCTTTCTTT.

This chain uses TRBV7-3 with TRBJ2-2, with 13 bases that match TRBD2. Trimming cost V 4 bases and J 3 bases; bases outside gene matches: 2. The CDR3 extends over 16 amino acids. Germline CDR1 reads SGHTA; CDR2 reads FQGTGA. CDR3 in amino acids: CASSSTSGGYTGELFF. The CDR3 bases are TGTGCCAGCAGCTCGACTAGCGGGGGGTACACCGGGGAGCTGTTTTTT. Together with reference TRBV7-3 and TRBJ2-2, the CDR3 gives the full variable domain: GAGVSQTPSNKVTEKGKYVELRCDPISGHTALYWYRQSLGQGPEFLIYFQGTGAADDSGLPNDRFFAVRPEGSVSTLKIQRTERGDSAVYLCASSSTSGGYTGELFFGEGSRLTVL.

This clone has a single count. J is TRBJ2-5 and V is TRBV15, with a possible D match to TRBD2 (5 bases). From germline, CDR1 is LNHNV and CDR2 YYDKDF (reference sequence). There are 15 residues in the CDR3. Trimming took off 4 bases at V and 4 bases at J, with 16 bases between the two ends. Here the CDR3 reads CATSTSNRGGETQYF. The CDR3 DNA is TGTGCCACCAGCACCTCTAATCGGGGTGGAGAGACCCAGTACTTC.

The CDR3 spells CASSQQRENYGYTF. The CDR3 DNA is TGCGCCAGCAGCCAACAACGGGAAAACTATGGCTACACCTTC. The V call is TRBV4-1, the J call TRBJ1-2, with D unresolved. Germline CDR1 and CDR2: MGHRA and YSYEKL. CDR3 length: 14 amino acids. V lost 2 bases and J 2 bases, leaving 9 bases between the germline ends.

The rearrangement links TRBV5-1 to TRBJ1-1; no clear D. Per germline, CDR1 SGHRS and CDR2 YFSETQ. The CDR3 runs to 14 residues. V dropped 1 base and J dropped 1 base, with 8 bases sitting between them. The CDR3 DNA sequence: TGCGCCAGCAGCTTGTCGTCAGGGAACACTGAAGCTTTCTTT. Amino acids: CASSLSSGNTEAFF.